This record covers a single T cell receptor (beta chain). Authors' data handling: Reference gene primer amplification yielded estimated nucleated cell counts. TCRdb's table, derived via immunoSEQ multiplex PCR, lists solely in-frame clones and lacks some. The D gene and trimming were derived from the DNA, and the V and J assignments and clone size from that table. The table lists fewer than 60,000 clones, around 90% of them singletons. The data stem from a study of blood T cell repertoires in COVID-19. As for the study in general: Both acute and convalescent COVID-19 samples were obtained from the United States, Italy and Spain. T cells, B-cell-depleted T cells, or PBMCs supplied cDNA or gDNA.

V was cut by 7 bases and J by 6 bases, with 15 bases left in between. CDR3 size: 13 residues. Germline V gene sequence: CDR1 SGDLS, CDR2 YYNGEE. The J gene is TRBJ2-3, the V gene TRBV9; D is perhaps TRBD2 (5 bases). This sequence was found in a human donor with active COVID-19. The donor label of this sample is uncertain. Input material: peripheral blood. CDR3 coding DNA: TGTGCCAGCGGCCGAGGGAGAGCTGATACGCAGTATTTT. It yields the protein CASGRGRADTQYF.